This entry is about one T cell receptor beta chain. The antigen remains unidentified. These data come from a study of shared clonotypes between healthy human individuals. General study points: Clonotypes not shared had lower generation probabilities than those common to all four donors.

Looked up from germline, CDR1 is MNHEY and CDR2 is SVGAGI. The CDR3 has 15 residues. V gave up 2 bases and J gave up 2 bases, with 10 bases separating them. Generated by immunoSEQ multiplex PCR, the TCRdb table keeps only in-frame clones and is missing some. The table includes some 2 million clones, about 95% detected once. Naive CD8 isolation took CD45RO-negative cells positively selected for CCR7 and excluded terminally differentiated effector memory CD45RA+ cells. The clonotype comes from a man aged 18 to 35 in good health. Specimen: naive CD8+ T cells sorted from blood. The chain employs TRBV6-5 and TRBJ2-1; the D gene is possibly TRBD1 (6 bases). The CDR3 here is CASSYGGVAYNEQFF. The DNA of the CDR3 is TGTGCCAGCAGTTACGGGGGCGTCGCCTACAATGAGCAGTTCTTC.